This TCR beta chain was identified during a study of blood T cell repertoires in COVID-19. Study background: The samples span acute and convalescent COVID-19 from the United States, Italy and Spain.

The CDR3 is 17 residues long. Looked up from germline, CDR1 is MNHNS and CDR2 is SASEGT. Trimming shortened V by 0 bases and J by 0 bases, and 12 bases separated the two germline ends. Produced via immunoSEQ multiplex PCR; TCRdb's table is partial and in-frame only. The table records 350,000 or so clones, approximately 90% of them present only once. The clonotype originates from an older woman with COVID-19, enrolled during active disease. Sequencing input: peripheral blood. The V call is TRBV6-1, the J call TRBJ1-3, with D possibly being TRBD1 (5 bases). CDR3 sequence reads: CASSEAAGVGSGNTIYF. The CDR3 DNA is TGTGCCAGCAGTGAAGCGGCGGGGGTCGGCTCTGGAAACACCATATATTTT.